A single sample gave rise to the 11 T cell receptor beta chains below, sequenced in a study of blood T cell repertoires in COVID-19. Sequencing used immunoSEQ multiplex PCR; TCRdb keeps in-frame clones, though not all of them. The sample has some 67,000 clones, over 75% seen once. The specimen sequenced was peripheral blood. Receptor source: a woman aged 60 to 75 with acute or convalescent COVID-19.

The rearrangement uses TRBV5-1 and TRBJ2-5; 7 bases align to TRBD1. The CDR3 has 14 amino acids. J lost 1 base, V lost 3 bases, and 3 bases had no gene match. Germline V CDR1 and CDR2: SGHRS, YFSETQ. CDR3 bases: TGCGCCAGCAGCTGGGGGACAGCCCAAGAGACCCAGTACTTC. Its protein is CASSWGTAQETQYF.

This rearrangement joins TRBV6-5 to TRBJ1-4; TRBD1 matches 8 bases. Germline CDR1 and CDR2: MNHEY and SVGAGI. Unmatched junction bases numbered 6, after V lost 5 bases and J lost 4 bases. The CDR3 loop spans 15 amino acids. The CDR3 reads CASSPGTGINEKLFF. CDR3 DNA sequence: TGTGCCAGCAGTCCCGGGACAGGAATTAATGAAAAACTGTTTTTT.

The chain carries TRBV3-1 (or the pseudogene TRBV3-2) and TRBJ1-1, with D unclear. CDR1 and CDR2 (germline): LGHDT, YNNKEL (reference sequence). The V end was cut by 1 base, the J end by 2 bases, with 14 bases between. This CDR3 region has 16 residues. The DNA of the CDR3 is TGTGCCAGCAGCCAAGCCCAGTGGGAGGCCAACACTGAAGCTTTCTTT. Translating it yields CASSQAQWEANTEAFF.

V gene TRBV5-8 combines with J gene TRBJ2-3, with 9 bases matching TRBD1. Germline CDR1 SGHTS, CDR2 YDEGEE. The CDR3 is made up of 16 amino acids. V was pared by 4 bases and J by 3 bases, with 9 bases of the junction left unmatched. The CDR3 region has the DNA TGTGCCAGCAGCAATACCCGGGACAGGGAAACAGATACGCAGTATTTT. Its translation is CASSNTRDRETDTQYF. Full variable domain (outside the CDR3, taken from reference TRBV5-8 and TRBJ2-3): EAGVTQSPTHLIKTRGQQATLRCSPISGHTSVYWYQQALGLGLQFLLWYDEGEERNRGNFPPRFSGRQFPNYSSELNVNALELEDSALYLCASSNTRDRETDTQYFGPGTRLTVL.

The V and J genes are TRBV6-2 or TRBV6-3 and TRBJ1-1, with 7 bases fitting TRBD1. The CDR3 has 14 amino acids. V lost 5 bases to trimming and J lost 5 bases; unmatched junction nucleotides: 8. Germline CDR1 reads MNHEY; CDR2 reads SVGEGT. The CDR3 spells CASSETGYMTEAFF. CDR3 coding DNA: TGTGCCAGCAGTGAGACAGGGTATATGACTGAAGCTTTCTTT.

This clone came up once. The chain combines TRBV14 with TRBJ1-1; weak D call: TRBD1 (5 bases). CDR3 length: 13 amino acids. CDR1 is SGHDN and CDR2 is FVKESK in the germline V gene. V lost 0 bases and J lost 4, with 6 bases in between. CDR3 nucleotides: TGTGCCAGCAGCCAAGAAGGGGTCACTGAAGCTTTCTTT. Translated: CASSQEGVTEAFF.

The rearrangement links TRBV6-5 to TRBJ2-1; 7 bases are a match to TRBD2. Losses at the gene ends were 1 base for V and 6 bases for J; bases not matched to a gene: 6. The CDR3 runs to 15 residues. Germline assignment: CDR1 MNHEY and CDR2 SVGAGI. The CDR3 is CASSYWGGGANEQFF. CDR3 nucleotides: TGTGCCAGCAGTTACTGGGGGGGAGGGGCCAATGAGCAGTTCTTC.

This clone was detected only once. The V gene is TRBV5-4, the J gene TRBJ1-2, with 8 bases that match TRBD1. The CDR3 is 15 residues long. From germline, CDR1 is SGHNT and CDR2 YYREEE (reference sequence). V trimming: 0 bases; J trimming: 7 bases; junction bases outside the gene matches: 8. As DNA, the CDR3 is TGTGCCAGCAGCTTGGCCCCAGGGGGCGCCGGTGGCTACACCTTC. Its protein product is CASSLAPGGAGGYTF.

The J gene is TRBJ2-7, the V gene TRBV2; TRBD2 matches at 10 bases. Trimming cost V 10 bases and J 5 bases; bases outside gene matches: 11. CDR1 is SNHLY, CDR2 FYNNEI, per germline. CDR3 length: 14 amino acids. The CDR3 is CAIGSGRARDEQYV. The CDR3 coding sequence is TGTGCCATCGGGAGCGGGAGGGCCAGGGACGAGCAGTACGTC.

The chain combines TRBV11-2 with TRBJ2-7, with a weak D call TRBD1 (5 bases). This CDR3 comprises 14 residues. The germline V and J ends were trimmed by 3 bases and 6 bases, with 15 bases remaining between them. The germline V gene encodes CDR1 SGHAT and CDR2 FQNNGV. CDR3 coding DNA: TGTGCCAGCAGCTTGGGCGACGGTAGGGGCGAGCAGTACGTC. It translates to CASSLGDGRGEQYV.

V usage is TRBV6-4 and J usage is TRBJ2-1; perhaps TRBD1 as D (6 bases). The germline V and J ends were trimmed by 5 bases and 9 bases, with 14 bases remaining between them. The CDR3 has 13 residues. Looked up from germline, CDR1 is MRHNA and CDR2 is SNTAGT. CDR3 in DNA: TGTGCCAGCAGTTTGGACAGCCGTGGTGAGCAGTTCTTC. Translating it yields CASSLDSRGEQFF.